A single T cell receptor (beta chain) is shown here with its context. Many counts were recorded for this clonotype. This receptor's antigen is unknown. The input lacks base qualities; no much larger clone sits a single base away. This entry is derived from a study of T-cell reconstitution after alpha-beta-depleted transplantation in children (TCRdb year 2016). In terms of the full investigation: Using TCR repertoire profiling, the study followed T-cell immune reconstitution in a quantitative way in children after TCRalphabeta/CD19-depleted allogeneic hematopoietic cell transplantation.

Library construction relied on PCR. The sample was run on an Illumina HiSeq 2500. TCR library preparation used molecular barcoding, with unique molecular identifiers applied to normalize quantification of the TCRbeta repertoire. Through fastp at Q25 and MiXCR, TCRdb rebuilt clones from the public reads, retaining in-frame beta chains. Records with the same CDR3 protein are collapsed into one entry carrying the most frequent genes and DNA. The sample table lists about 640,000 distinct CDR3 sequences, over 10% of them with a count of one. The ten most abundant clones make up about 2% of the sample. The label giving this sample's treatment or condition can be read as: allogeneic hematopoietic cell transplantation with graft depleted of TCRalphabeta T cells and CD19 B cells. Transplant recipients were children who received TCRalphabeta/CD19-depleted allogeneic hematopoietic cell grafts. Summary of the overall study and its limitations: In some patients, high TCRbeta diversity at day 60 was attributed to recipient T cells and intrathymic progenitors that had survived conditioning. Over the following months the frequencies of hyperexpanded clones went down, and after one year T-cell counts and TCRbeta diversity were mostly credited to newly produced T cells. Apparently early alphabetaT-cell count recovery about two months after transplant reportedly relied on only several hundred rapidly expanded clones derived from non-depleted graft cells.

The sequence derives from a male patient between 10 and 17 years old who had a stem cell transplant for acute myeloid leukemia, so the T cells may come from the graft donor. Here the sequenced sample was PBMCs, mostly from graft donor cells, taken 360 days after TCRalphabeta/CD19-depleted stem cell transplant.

The DNA sequence follows: TGCAGTGCTAGAGATCCGTCGCAGCTACCCTACGAGCAGTACTTC. It translates as CSARDPSQLPYEQYF. The rearranged segments are TRBV20-1 and TRBJ2-7; no D segment can be confidently identified. Trimming costs V 0 bases and J 2 bases, and their ends lie 14 bases apart. From cysteine to phenylalanine, the CDR3 is 15 amino acids long. The only DNA kept is the CDR3, 45 bases in frame from the first base. In the germline V gene (reference sequence), CDR1 corresponds to DFQATT and CDR2 to SNEGSKA.